The 23 T cell receptor beta chains below all came from one sample that was sequenced in a study of shared clonotypes between healthy human individuals. In the naive CD8 group, cells lacked CD45RO and were positively selected for CCR7, so terminally differentiated effector memory CD45RA+ cells were left out. Data came from immunoSEQ multiplex PCR; TCRdb stores just in-frame clones and leaves some out. Of around 2,000,000 clones listed, about 95% are singletons. The sample taken for sequencing was naive CD8+ T cells sorted from blood. The receptors were gathered from a man between 18 and 29 years old in good health.

V and J are TRBV27 and TRBJ1-1, with TRBD1 matching over 8 bases. Germline lookup yields CDR1 MNHEY and CDR2 SMNVEV (reference sequence). The CDR3 runs to 14 residues. Unmatched junction bases numbered 7, after V lost 7 bases and J lost 3 bases. CDR3 DNA sequence: TGTGCCAGCACCAGGACAGGGAGGGACACTGAAGCTTTCTTT. Amino acids: CASTRTGRDTEAFF.

The rearrangement links TRBV7-9 to TRBJ1-1; the D is unclear. Germline assignment: CDR1 SEHNR and CDR2 FQNEAQ (reference sequence). The V gene lost 5 bases and the J gene lost 5 bases, with 12 bases spanning the gap. The CDR3 loop spans 13 amino acids. The CDR3, as DNA: TGTGCCAGCAGCCCCGGGAGGGCTACTGAAGCTTTCTTT. It translates to CASSPGRATEAFF.

In its sample, this clone was seen once. V gene TRBV10-3 combines with J gene TRBJ2-3, with 8 positions matching TRBD2. Germline V CDR1 and CDR2: ENHRY, SYGVKD. V shed 0 bases and J 2 bases; nucleotides not matched to a gene: 10. The CDR3 spans 18 residues. CDR3 amino acids: CAISESTMVAGPTDTQYF. CDR3 bases: TGTGCCATCAGTGAGTCAACTATGGTAGCGGGGCCCACAGATACGCAGTATTTT.

This chain uses TRBV19 with TRBJ1-1; weak D call: TRBD1 (6 bases). This CDR3 spans 18 amino acids. Trimming stripped 4 bases from V and 0 bases from J, with 21 bases between. The germline gives CDR1 LNHDA, CDR2 SQIVND (reference sequence). In DNA form, the CDR3 reads TGTGCCAGTAGTACGCCCGACAGGACCACCTCTATGAACACTGAAGCTTTCTTT. Residues: CASSTPDRTTSMNTEAFF.

The V call is TRBV10-3, the J call TRBJ2-4; D call uncertain. The V gene lost 9 bases and the J gene lost 1 base, with 7 bases spanning the gap. This CDR3 has 12 residues. The germline V gene has CDR1 ENHRY and CDR2 SYGVKD. The CDR3 DNA follows: TGTGCCATACCTTATGCCAAAAACATTCAGTACTTC. Its protein product is CAIPYAKNIQYF.

This rearrangement joins TRBV10-1 to TRBJ2-1; 9 nucleotides agree with TRBD2. CDR1 is WNHNN and CDR2 is SYGVQD in the germline V gene (reference sequence). The V segment lost 4 bases and the J segment 3 bases; nucleotides outside the gene matches: 4. There are 15 residues in the CDR3. The CDR3 nucleotides are TGCGCCAGCAGTGGTAGCGGGAGTATCTACAATGAGCAGTTCTTC. This translates into CASSGSGSIYNEQFF.

The chain uses TRBV27 and TRBJ1-1; 9 nucleotides align to TRBD1. Germline lookup yields CDR1 MNHEY and CDR2 SMNVEV (reference sequence). Germline trimming cut 5 bases from V and 5 bases from J; bases unmatched to any gene: 9. This CDR3 contains 15 residues. CDR3 coding DNA: TGTGCCAGCAGTCTAGCCTGGACAGGGGCAACTGAAGCTTTCTTT. Amino acid sequence: CASSLAWTGATEAFF.

This chain links TRBV28 with TRBJ2-7; 12 bases fit TRBD1. After removal of 7 bases from V and 2 bases from J, the junction contained 9 bases not matched to a gene. The germline V gene has CDR1 MDHEN and CDR2 SYDVKM. The CDR3 runs 16 residues. The CDR3 DNA reads TGTGCCAGCACCGAAACCGGGACAGGGGGCCCCTACGAGCAGTACTTC. It specifies CASTETGTGGPYEQYF.

The V call is TRBV7-9, the J call TRBJ2-1, with D hard to call. CDR3 size: 13 residues. CDR1 and CDR2 (germline): SEHNR, FQNEAQ (reference sequence). Trimming removed 4 bases at V and 8 bases at J, with 12 bases between. CDR3 nucleotides: TGTGCCAGCAGCTCATCTAGGACCGATGAGCAGTTCTTC. Protein sequence: CASSSSRTDEQFF.

This chain links TRBV29-1 with TRBJ2-2; 7 nucleotides agree with TRBD1. This CDR3 is 15 amino acids long. Germline lookup yields CDR1 SQVTM and CDR2 ANQGSEA. The J segment lost 1 base and the V segment lost 4 bases, leaving 6 bases of the junction unmatched. CDR3 loop: CSVVRGQGNTGELFF. CDR3 coding DNA: TGCAGCGTTGTTAGGGGGCAGGGGAACACCGGGGAGCTGTTTTTT.

This rearrangement joins TRBV30 to TRBJ2-5, with 8 bases identical to TRBD1. V shed 1 base and J 5 bases; nucleotides not matched to a gene: 6. Germline V gene data show CDR1 as GTSNPN and CDR2 as SVGIG (reference sequence). The CDR3 totals 14 residues. The chain's CDR3 is CAWSGGTGVETQYF. In DNA, the CDR3 is TGTGCCTGGAGTGGCGGGACAGGCGTGGAGACCCAGTACTTC.

The chain has TRBV2 and TRBJ1-2; D not certain. V lost 4 bases and J 3 bases, leaving 15 bases between the germline ends. Germline V CDR1 and CDR2: SNHLY, FYNNEI. CDR3 size: 15 residues. The chain's CDR3 is CASSVDLNLDYGYTF. CDR3 sequence (DNA): TGTGCCAGCAGTGTGGACTTAAACCTTGACTATGGCTACACCTTC.

Comment on this clone: Other DNA sequences in this sample translate to the same CDR3. V usage is TRBV7-9 and J usage is TRBJ2-7; D call uncertain. V lost 5 bases and J 2 bases, leaving 10 bases between the germline ends. Germline V gene sequence: CDR1 SEHNR, CDR2 FQNEAQ (reference sequence). The CDR3 consists of 13 residues. CDR3 DNA: TGTGCCAGCAGCCCCCGAGGAGCCTACGAGCAGTACTTC. Translating it yields CASSPRGAYEQYF.

This clone was counted a single time. V usage is TRBV4-1 and J usage is TRBJ1-4; weak D call: TRBD1 (5 bases). Trimming pared 3 bases from V and 1 base from J, leaving 6 bases between. Per germline, CDR1 MGHRA and CDR2 YSYEKL. There are 14 residues in the CDR3. This chain's CDR3 is CASSQGVTNEKLFF. The CDR3, as DNA: TGCGCCAGCAGCCAGGGGGTAACTAATGAAAAACTGTTTTTT.

The chain links TRBV19 to TRBJ1-2; 8 bases are shared with TRBD1. This CDR3 region has 14 residues. Germline trimming cut 7 bases from V and 4 bases from J; bases unmatched to any gene: 8. From germline, CDR1 is LNHDA and CDR2 SQIVND (reference sequence). Here the CDR3 reads CASTQDRDSYGYTF. The CDR3 DNA reads as TGTGCCAGTACCCAGGACAGGGACTCCTATGGCTACACCTTC.

V and J are TRBV5-1 and TRBJ2-5; 11 bases line up with TRBD2. The length of the CDR3 is 15 residues. Germline V CDR1 and CDR2: SGHRS, YFSETQ. V shed 4 bases, J shed 3 bases, and the junction held 5 bases outside the gene matches. The CDR3 here is CASSLSGGAEETQYF. CDR3 bases: TGCGCCAGCAGCCTTAGCGGGGGGGCGGAAGAGACCCAGTACTTC.

The chain joins TRBV19 to TRBJ2-2, with TRBD2 identical over 7 bases. The V gene's germline CDR1 is LNHDA and CDR2 SQIVND (reference sequence). This CDR3 region has 15 residues. V shed 1 base, J shed 4 bases, and the junction held 3 bases outside the gene matches. This CDR3 is CASSIGLAFTGELFF. CDR3 in DNA: TGTGCCAGTAGTATAGGACTAGCTTTCACCGGGGAGCTGTTTTTT.

Details on this clone: Other DNA sequences of this sample code for an identical CDR3. The chain combines TRBV4-1 with TRBJ2-7; D might be TRBD1 (6 bases). The CDR3 spans 14 residues. The V gene's germline CDR1 is MGHRA and CDR2 YSYEKL. Trimming shortened V by 4 bases and J by 0 bases, and 10 bases separated the two germline ends. In DNA, the CDR3 is TGCGCCAGCAGCCCCCGGGACATCTCCTACGAGCAGTACTTC. This codes for CASSPRDISYEQYF.

This sequence joins TRBV9 and TRBJ2-5; D call uncertain. This CDR3 region has 12 residues. The V end was cut by 4 bases, the J end by 7 bases, with 11 bases between. Per germline, CDR1 SGDLS and CDR2 YYNGEE. As DNA, the CDR3 is TGTGCCAGCAGCACCCAGTCAGGGACCCAGTACTTC. As protein: CASSTQSGTQYF. The full variable domain, completed using reference TRBV9 and TRBJ2-5, is DSGVTQTPKHLITATGQRVTLRCSPRSGDLSVYWYQQSLDQGLQFLIQYYNGEERAKGNILERFSAQQFPDLHSELNLSSLELGDSALYFCASSTQSGTQYFGPGTRLLVL.

The rearrangement uses TRBV7-2 and TRBJ2-5, with 14 bases fitting TRBD2. Germline trimming cut 5 bases from V and 5 bases from J; bases unmatched to any gene: 7. Per the germline V gene, CDR1 is SGHTA and CDR2 is FQGNSA. The CDR3 covers 16 residues. DNA of the CDR3: TGTGCCAGCAGCCCCGGACTAGCGGGAGGAGGGGAGACCCAGTACTTC. Translation: CASSPGLAGGGETQYF. Supplemented by reference TRBV7-2 and TRBJ2-5, the full variable domain reads GAGVSQSPSNKVTEKGKDVELRCDPISGHTALYWYRQSLGQGLEFLIYFQGNSAPDKSGLPSDRFSAERTGGSVSTLTIQRTQQEDSAVYLCASSPGLAGGGETQYFGPGTRLLVL.

To note about this clone: Other DNA sequences in this specimen translate into the identical CDR3. The V and J genes are TRBV4-2 and TRBJ2-7, with D tentatively TRBD2 (6 bases). Germline CDR1 LGHNA, CDR2 YNFKEQ. The germline V and J ends were trimmed by 1 base and 4 bases, with 8 bases remaining between them. CDR3 length: 13 residues. The CDR3 coding sequence is TGTGCCAGCAGCCAAGCCGGGACTTACGAGCAGTACTTC. Translating it yields CASSQAGTYEQYF.

This sequence joins TRBV29-1 and TRBJ2-1; 7 bases are a match to TRBD2. V lost 4 bases and J lost 5; bases outside the gene matches: 5. CDR3 length: 13 residues. Germline V CDR1 and CDR2: SQVTM, ANQGSEA. The CDR3 here is CSVGLAVHNEQFF. The CDR3 coding sequence is TGCAGCGTTGGGCTAGCGGTTCACAATGAGCAGTTCTTC.

V usage is TRBV6-5 and J usage is TRBJ1-1, with D possibly matching TRBD1 (5 bases). This CDR3 region has 11 residues. Trimming stripped 7 bases from V and 7 bases from J, with 10 bases between. In germline, CDR1 is MNHEY, CDR2 SVGAGI. The CDR3, as DNA: TGTGCCAGCACCTTGAGGGGTGAAGCTTTCTTT. Protein sequence: CASTLRGEAFF.